The present entry profiles one T cell receptor (beta chain) with its context. The antigen this receptor binds is unknown. No much larger clone is present one base from it, and per-base qualities are unavailable. The time point tag for this specimen amounts to: about 28 days (+/-7) after the second vaccine dose. AZD1222 recipients whose second dose came at about 4 weeks and those whose second dose came at about 12 weeks were combined into one group, since spike-specific TCR depth and breadth did not differ between the two schedules. Vaccinee samples were obtained from the UK trials COV001 and COV002, which included a single-blind randomized controlled phase 2/3 trial of AZD1222 (ChAdOx1 nCoV-19) in healthy adults. For TCRbeta chain sequencing, PBMC samples from trial participants were taken at day 0 and at day 28 after the second dose. These data are taken from a study of T cell responses to AZD1222 COVID-19 vaccine (dated by TCRdb to the early 2020s). At the level of the whole study: A total of 233 trial participants underwent TCR sequencing, of whom 207 received two doses of AZD1222 and about 25 received two doses of the MenACWY control vaccine. Trial participants were enrolled by age into 18-55, 56-69 and 70-plus year subgroups, with approximately 150, 30 and 60 TCR-sequenced participants respectively.

Study-level results and caveats: The 56-69-year group was small, and its depth increase did not reach significance, likely because of low power. After two AZD1222 doses, spike-specific TCR breadth and depth were significantly higher than at day 0 and than in MenACWY recipients. Vaccine-associated CD4 TCRs spanned the whole spike protein, with dominant responses in regions 160-218 and 743-854. Participants were mostly white British and included more females than males, and it was suggested by the authors that clonal diversity may have been underestimated. Conclusions about previously exposed vaccinees are limited, since just a handful of AZD1222 recipients were seropositive for SARS-CoV-2 at baseline. Because no day 14 peak-response samples were available, the repertoires could be characterized only after the peak T cell response. Nearly half of unique spike-specific TCRs reportedly recognized epitopes outside regions mutated in the B.1.351 and B.1.1.7 variants.

The CDR3 measures 15 amino acids from cysteine to phenylalanine. CDR3 DNA is the only sequence kept; it has 45 bases, read in frame from the first base. At the junction V is shortened by 2 bases and J by 7 bases; bases outside the gene matches: 8. CDR1 SGHTA and CDR2 FQGNSA were looked up in the germline V gene. The CDR3 regions of human TCRbeta chains were analyzed by immunosequencing. As for the authors' bioinformatics: Repertoire TCRs were checked for matches against a reference library of SARS-CoV-2-specific TCRs that had been generated using the MIRA antigen-specificity platform. Breadth was defined as the fraction of unique TCRs that were SARS-CoV-2-associated, and depth was defined as the fraction of total T cells that were SARS-CoV-2-associated. Using the MIRA data, each spike-specific TCR was assigned both to the spike region to which the TCR was reactive and to a CD4 or CD8 class. Log10-transformed breadth and depth values were compared by one-way ANOVA with Sidak's multiple comparisons tests. TCRdb stores this immuneACCESS table with in-frame sequences only. Part of the clones is absent; in the studies checked, under half of the shortfall reflects unresolved V genes, and no reason is known for the rest. V and J calls and clone size follow that table, whereas D and trimming were derived from the DNA. This sample comprises about 120,000 clones, more than 85% of them detected only once. The top ten clonotypes cover 4.5% to 6% of the sample.

The source material was peripheral blood, sampled 28 days after the second AZD1222 dose. The rearrangement combines TRBV7-2 with TRBJ2-3, with 8 bases matching TRBD2. This TCR came from an adult who received the AZD1222 COVID-19 vaccine. At the DNA level, the sequence is TGTGCCAGCAGCTTAAACCCCGGGAGGGACCATACGCAGTATTTT. Its protein is CASSLNPGRDHTQYF. Beyond the CDR3, the reference TRBV7-2 and TRBJ2-3 genes provide the residues; the full variable domain reads: GAGVSQSPSNKVTEKGKDVELRCDPISGHTALYWYRQSLGQGLEFLIYFQGNSAPDKSGLPSDRFSAERTGGSVSTLTIQRTQQEDSAVYLCASSLNPGRDHTQYFGPGTRLTVL.